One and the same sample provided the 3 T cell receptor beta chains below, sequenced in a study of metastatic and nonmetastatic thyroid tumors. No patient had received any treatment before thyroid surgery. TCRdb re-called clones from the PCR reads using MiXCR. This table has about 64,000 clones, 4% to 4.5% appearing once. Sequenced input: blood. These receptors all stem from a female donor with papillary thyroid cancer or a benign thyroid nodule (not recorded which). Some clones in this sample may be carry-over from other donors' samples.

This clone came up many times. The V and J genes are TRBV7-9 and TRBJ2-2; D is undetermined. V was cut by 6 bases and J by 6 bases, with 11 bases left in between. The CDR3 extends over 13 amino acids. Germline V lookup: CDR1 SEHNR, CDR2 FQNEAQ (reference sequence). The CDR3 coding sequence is TGTGCCAGCAGGACCGTCCCCTCCGGGGAGCTGTTTTTT. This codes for CASRTVPSGELFF.

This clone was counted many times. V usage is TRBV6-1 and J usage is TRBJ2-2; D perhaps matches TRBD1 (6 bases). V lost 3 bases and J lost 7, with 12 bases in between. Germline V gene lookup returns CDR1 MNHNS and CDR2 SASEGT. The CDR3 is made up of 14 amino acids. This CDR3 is CASSDYRVFGELFF. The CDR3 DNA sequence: TGTGCCAGCAGTGATTACAGGGTTTTCGGGGAGCTGTTTTTT.

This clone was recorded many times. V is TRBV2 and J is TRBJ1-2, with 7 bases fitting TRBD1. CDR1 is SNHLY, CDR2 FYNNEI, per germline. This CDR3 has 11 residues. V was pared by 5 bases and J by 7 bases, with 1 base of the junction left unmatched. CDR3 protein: CASSTGVGYTF. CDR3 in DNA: TGTGCCAGCAGTACAGGGGTTGGCTACACCTTC.